This T cell receptor beta chain was found in a study of blood T cell repertoires in COVID-19. Study details: Sites across the United States, Italy and Spain contributed samples from acute and convalescent COVID-19. PBMCs, B-cell-depleted T cells, or T cells provided the cDNA or gDNA that made up the material.

V was trimmed by 5 bases and J by 7 bases, leaving 23 bases between them. Germline lookup yields CDR1 SGHVS and CDR2 FNYEAQ. The CDR3 covers 17 residues. Authors' methods: Amplifying reference gene primers gave estimates of nucleated cell counts. Profiling relied on immunoSEQ multiplex PCR, and the TCRdb table lists in-frame clones only, not all of them. The V and J calls and clone size come from that table; D and trimming were worked out from the DNA. The table records more than 50,000 clones, 75% to 95% of them present only once. The sequenced sample consisted of peripheral blood. V is TRBV7-6 and J is TRBJ1-4; D is perhaps TRBD1 (6 bases). The receptor comes from a man older than 75 with acute or convalescent COVID-19. The DNA of the CDR3 is TGTGCCAGCAGCCGGACCCCGACAGGTTCCTACGTTGAAAAACTGTTTTTT. Encoded protein: CASSRTPTGSYVEKLFF.